Listed below are T cell receptor beta chains from one sample, sequenced in a study of cytomegalovirus exposure and HLA in healthy donors. The method was immunoSEQ multiplex PCR; TCRdb's version includes in-frame clones alone and lacks a portion of them. The table lists 130,000 or so clones, about 64% of them singletons, with 2.4% in the top ten. The sample consisted of PBMCs. The receptors stem from a woman aged 40 to 50 in good health and CMV-seronegative. Both conserved end residues are part of each CDR3. A D gene is named only where the DNA matches it firmly. Some rows mark clone size as missing; the rest say once, few, many or name a class of expanded clone.

D,size,J,V,DNA,CDR3
-,-,TRBJ2-3,TRBV5-1,TGCGCCAGCAGCTTCGGGGGAACTGAGACGCAGTATTTT,CASSFGGTETQYF
TRBD1,-,TRBJ1-1,TRBV10-3,TGTGCCATCAGTGACCCGGGACAGGGCTCAACTGAAGCTTTCTTT,CAISDPGQGSTEAFF
TRBD1,-,TRBJ2-2,TRBV10-3,TGTGCCATCAGAGGACAGGGAATGGAGACCGGGGAGCTGTTTTTT,CAIRGQGMETGELFF
-,few,TRBJ1-1,TRBV4-1,TGCGCCAGCAGCCGAACTGTCCAGGGGAACACTGAAGCTTTCTTT,CASSRTVQGNTEAFF
-,-,TRBJ2-7,TRBV4-2,TGTGCCAGCAGCCAAGAAGACAGTGCCTCCTACGAGCAGTACTTC,CASSQEDSASYEQYF
TRBD1,-,TRBJ1-5,TRBV5-1,TGCGCCAGCAGCCTGGGGCAGGCAGGGGGGAATCAGCCCCAGCATTTT,CASSLGQAGGNQPQHF
TRBD1,-,TRBJ1-5,TRBV15,TGTGCCACCAGCAGAGATACAGGCACAGGGGGCAATCAGCCCCAGCATTTT,CATSRDTGTGGNQPQHF
-,-,TRBJ1-2,TRBV7-3,TGTGCCAGCAGCTTATCGGGGTTTGATGGCTACACCTTC,CASSLSGFDGYTF
-,-,TRBJ1-1,TRBV27,TGTGCCAGCAGTGCCCCGGGACATGAGGACACTGAAGCTTTCTTT,CASSAPGHEDTEAFF
-,few,TRBJ2-3,TRBV19,TGTGCCAGTAGTACCCCCCCGGAGGACAGACCTAGCACAGATACGCAGTATTTT,CASSTPPEDRPSTDTQYF
-,-,TRBJ1-1,TRBV30,TGTGCCTGGAGGGAAGACCCGAGGGAAGCTTTCTTT,CAWREDPREAFF
TRBD1,-,TRBJ1-2,TRBV19,TGTGCCAGTAAAGACAGGGATAACTATGGCTACACCTTC,CASKDRDNYGYTF
TRBD1,-,TRBJ1-1,TRBV9,TGTGCCAGCAGCCTGACGGGACAGGGGGCGGAGGGCACTGAAGCTTTCTTT,CASSLTGQGAEGTEAFF
-,few,TRBJ2-1,TRBV30,TGTGCCTGGAGCATTGGCCGAGACAGAGTATACAATGAGCAGTTCTTC,CAWSIGRDRVYNEQFF
-,-,TRBJ1-1,TRBV28,TGTGCCAGCAGTGCCCGGACCGGACAAGAGGAAGCTTTCTTT,CASSARTGQEEAFF
-,few,TRBJ2-7,TRBV6-5,TGTGCCAGCAGACAGGGCTACGAGCAGTACTTC,CASRQGYEQYF
TRBD1,-,TRBJ2-7,TRBV5-1,TGCGCCAGCAGACCTACAGGGGGTAGTTCCTACGAGCAGTACTTC,CASRPTGGSSYEQYF
TRBD1,-,TRBJ2-7,TRBV4-2,TGTGCCAGCAGCCCTCGGGACAGGGACTACGAGCAGTACTTC,CASSPRDRDYEQYF
TRBD1,-,TRBJ1-1,TRBV29-1,TGCAGCGTGGAGACAGGGGGAGGCACTGAAGCTTTCTTT,CSVETGGGTEAFF
-,-,TRBJ1-4,TRBV18,TGTGCCAGCTCACCACAATACCAGGGAGGTGAAAAACTGTTTTTT,CASSPQYQGGEKLFF
TRBD1,-,TRBJ1-3,TRBV19,TGTGCCAGTAGTATCACGACAGGGGCTGGAAACACCATATATTTT,CASSITTGAGNTIYF
-,-,TRBJ1-6,TRBV7-2,TGTGCCAGCAGCTTAGCGGAGAATATTGATTCACCCCTCCACTTT,CASSLAENIDSPLHF
-,-,TRBJ2-2,TRBV18,TGTGCCAGCTCACCACGGACAGTCCCGAACACCGGGGAGCTGTTTTTT,CASSPRTVPNTGELFF
-,-,TRBJ1-1,TRBV18,TGTGCCAGCTCACGAGGGTCGACAATGAACACTGAAGCTTTCTTT,CASSRGSTMNTEAFF
TRBD1,-,TRBJ2-1,TRBV7-2,TGTGCCAGCAGCGTCCTCGGCCAGGGGGCTTTGGGCAAGAATGAGCAGTTCTTC,CASSVLGQGALGKNEQFF
-,-,TRBJ1-1,TRBV9,TGTGCCAGCAGCGCCCACCCCGGGGGACTCTTGGGTTACACTGAAGCTTTCTTT,CASSAHPGGLLGYTEAFF
TRBD1,-,TRBJ1-1,TRBV27,TGTGCCAGCAGTTTAGGACAGGGGAGAAACACTGAAGCTTTCTTT,CASSLGQGRNTEAFF
-,-,TRBJ2-4,TRBV5-1,TGCGCCAGCAGCTCCTTAAGCGTAAACATTCAGTACTTC,CASSSLSVNIQYF
TRBD2,-,TRBJ2-7,TRBV7-2,TGTGCCAGCAGCACTAGCGGTTCAGACTCCTACGAGCAGTACTTC,CASSTSGSDSYEQYF
TRBD1,-,TRBJ1-3,TRBV29-1,TGCAGCGTTGAAGATCGGGCAGGGGGAGCAGGCACCATATATTTT,CSVEDRAGGAGTIYF
-,-,TRBJ2-1,TRBV5-1,TGCGCCAGCAGCCCCGGGACTCCCCGCAATGAGCAGTTCTTC,CASSPGTPRNEQFF
TRBD2,-,TRBJ2-7,TRBV5-1,TGCGCCAGCAGCTCCTCGACTAGCGGGTTCATCTCCTACGAGCAGTACTTC,CASSSSTSGFISYEQYF
TRBD1,-,TRBJ2-7,TRBV10-3,TGTGCCATCAGTGATCCGGCGGGGACAGGGAGAGTATCGGTCGAGCAGTACTTC,CAISDPAGTGRVSVEQYF
-,-,TRBJ2-3,TRBV15,TGTGCCACTTTACAAAGAGATACGCAGTATTTT,CATLQRDTQYF
-,-,TRBJ2-7,TRBV28,TGTGCCAGCAGACAGGGTTACGAGCAGTACTTC,CASRQGYEQYF
-,-,TRBJ1-5,TRBV5-1,TGCGCCAGCAGCTTGGGGGCAGGCAACAATCAGCCCCAGCATTTT,CASSLGAGNNQPQHF
TRBD1,-,TRBJ1-2,TRBV9,TGTGCCAGCAGCGTAGGACAGGGGGCTAACTATGGCTACACCTTC,CASSVGQGANYGYTF